The rows below give T cell receptor beta chains drawn from one sample of a study of T cell changes during pregnancy in multiple sclerosis. Profiling relied on immunoSEQ multiplex PCR, and the TCRdb table lists in-frame clones only, not all of them. This table has about 97,000 clones, roughly nine tenths appearing once. Sample: peripheral blood, taken in the second trimester of pregnancy. The receptor set was obtained from a female donor in good health, enrolled as a control in a pregnancy study. The CDR3 runs from the conserved cysteine through the conserved F or W. Fields, in order: V gene, J gene, clone size, D gene, CDR3 DNA, CDR3 protein. A D gene is named only where the DNA matches it firmly. Rows give clone size only sometimes, using once, few, many, or a class for an expanded clone.

v_gene: TRBV14; j_gene: TRBJ1-1; abundance: .; d_gene: .; CDR3nt: TGTGCCAGCAGCCAAGTCAGCGGTAGCTTTGAAGCTTTCTTT; CDR3aa: CASSQVSGSFEAFF
v_gene: TRBV2; j_gene: TRBJ2-5; abundance: .; d_gene: TRBD2; CDR3nt: TGTGCCAGCAGTGAAGCGCCCGCGGGGGTAAGGCAAGAGACCCAGTACTTC; CDR3aa: CASSEAPAGVRQETQYF
v_gene: TRBV7-2; j_gene: TRBJ1-1; abundance: .; d_gene: .; CDR3nt: TGTGCCAGCAGCTTGTACAGCGGAGCTTTCTTT; CDR3aa: CASSLYSGAFF
v_gene: TRBV30; j_gene: TRBJ1-2; abundance: .; d_gene: TRBD1; CDR3nt: TGTGCCTGGGACAGGGGGCTCTATGGCTACACCTTC; CDR3aa: CAWDRGLYGYTF
v_gene: TRBV11-2; j_gene: TRBJ2-3; abundance: .; d_gene: TRBD2; CDR3nt: TGTGCCAGCAGGCTAGTGACTAGCAGATCTAGCACAGATACGCAGTATTTT; CDR3aa: CASRLVTSRSSTDTQYF
v_gene: TRBV5-1; j_gene: TRBJ1-6; abundance: once; d_gene: .; CDR3nt: TGCGCCAGCAGCTTCGAGGGGGATAATTCACCCCTCCACTTT; CDR3aa: CASSFEGDNSPLHF
v_gene: TRBV11-2; j_gene: TRBJ2-7; abundance: .; d_gene: .; CDR3nt: TGTGCCAGCAGCCCTGCCTCGGGGGAGCAGTACTTC; CDR3aa: CASSPASGEQYF
v_gene: TRBV15; j_gene: TRBJ1-2; abundance: .; d_gene: TRBD1; CDR3nt: TGTGCCACCAGCAGGCCCGGGACAGGGACGTATGGCTACACCTTC; CDR3aa: CATSRPGTGTYGYTF
v_gene: TRBV30; j_gene: TRBJ1-4; abundance: .; d_gene: TRBD1; CDR3nt: TGTGCCTGGAGTACCCCTTACAGGGGATGGGATGAAAAACTGTTTTTT; CDR3aa: CAWSTPYRGWDEKLFF
v_gene: TRBV5-8; j_gene: TRBJ2-7; abundance: .; d_gene: TRBD1; CDR3nt: TGTGCCAGCAGCCCGGACAGGGGCGACGAGCAGTACTTC; CDR3aa: CASSPDRGDEQYF
v_gene: TRBV5-4; j_gene: TRBJ1-4; abundance: .; d_gene: TRBD1; CDR3nt: TGTGCCAGCAGCTTGCAGGGTCGGGACAGGGGAGAAAAACTGTTTTTT; CDR3aa: CASSLQGRDRGEKLFF
v_gene: TRBV2; j_gene: TRBJ2-2; abundance: .; d_gene: .; CDR3nt: TGTGCCAGCAGAGATAGCGTTCATAACACCGGGGAGCTGTTTTTT; CDR3aa: CASRDSVHNTGELFF
v_gene: TRBV6-5; j_gene: TRBJ1-6; abundance: .; d_gene: .; CDR3nt: TGTGCCAGCAGTTACGGAGTGAGCTCCTATAATTCACCCCTCCACTTT; CDR3aa: CASSYGVSSYNSPLHF
v_gene: TRBV6-4; j_gene: TRBJ1-2; abundance: .; d_gene: TRBD1; CDR3nt: TGTGCCAGCAGTGATTCCTCGACAGGGATTTCTAACTATGGCTACACCTTC; CDR3aa: CASSDSSTGISNYGYTF
v_gene: TRBV7-6; j_gene: TRBJ1-1; abundance: .; d_gene: TRBD1; CDR3nt: TGTGCCAGCAGCTTACTCCCTGGGGGACAGGGTGCTACAATCCCCACTGAAGCTTTCTTT; CDR3aa: CASSLLPGGQGATIPTEAFF